These T cell receptor beta chains were read from a single sample in a study of sequential checkpoint blockade in melanoma. TCRdb's copy holds only in-frame clones and misses some; the assay was immunoSEQ multiplex PCR. In the table there are roughly 2,000 clones, 20% to 25% of which are singletons. The sample here was tumor tissue (inferred from file names), taken from a patient given nivolumab and ipilimumab in sequence. The receptors originated from a human donor with melanoma. Both conserved end residues are part of each CDR3. The order of the fields is D gene, J gene, V gene, clone size, CDR3 length, CDR3 DNA, CDR3 protein. A D gene is named only where the DNA matches it firmly. Clone sizes are given selectively: once, few, many, or a class where the clone is expanded.

D gene: TRBD1; J gene: TRBJ1-4; V gene: TRBV4-1; clone size: medium-sized; CDR3 length: 18; CDR3 DNA: TGCGCCAGCAGCCGAGAAACCGGGACAGGGGGCAGTAATGAAAAACTGTTTTTT; CDR3 protein: CASSRETGTGGSNEKLFF
D gene: .; J gene: TRBJ2-3; V gene: TRBV18; clone size: .; CDR3 length: 12; CDR3 DNA: TGTGCCAGCTCACCACGCTGGGGTACGCAGTATTTT; CDR3 protein: CASSPRWGTQYF
D gene: .; J gene: TRBJ2-7; V gene: TRBV6-8; clone size: .; CDR3 length: 13; CDR3 DNA: TGTGCCAGCAGTTACGGACAGCCTGTCGAGCAGTACTTC; CDR3 protein: CASSYGQPVEQYF
D gene: TRBD2; J gene: TRBJ2-3; V gene: TRBV11-3; clone size: many; CDR3 length: 18; CDR3 DNA: TGTGCCAGCAGCTCACCGGGACTAGCGGGATCTAGCACAGATACGCAGTATTTT; CDR3 protein: CASSSPGLAGSSTDTQYF
D gene: TRBD2; J gene: TRBJ2-2; V gene: TRBV15; clone size: .; CDR3 length: 15; CDR3 DNA: TGTGCCACCAGCGCCGGGACTAGCAGCACCGGGGAGCTGTTTTTT; CDR3 protein: CATSAGTSSTGELFF
D gene: .; J gene: TRBJ1-2; V gene: TRBV29-1; clone size: few; CDR3 length: 13; CDR3 DNA: TGCAGCGTTGAAGGGGAGGGTCCCTATGGCTACACCTTC; CDR3 protein: CSVEGEGPYGYTF
D gene: TRBD1; J gene: TRBJ2-7; V gene: TRBV19; clone size: .; CDR3 length: 13; CDR3 DNA: TGTGCCAGTAGCGGACAGGGTAACTACGAGCAGTACTTC; CDR3 protein: CASSGQGNYEQYF
D gene: .; J gene: TRBJ2-6; V gene: TRBV18; clone size: .; CDR3 length: 15; CDR3 DNA: TGTGCCAGCTCACCACGTTCGCTCGGGCCTGGCGTCCTGACTTTC; CDR3 protein: CASSPRSLGPGVLTF
D gene: .; J gene: TRBJ2-1; V gene: TRBV11-3; clone size: many; CDR3 length: 16; CDR3 DNA: TGTGCCAGCAGCGCGGGCGGACAGAGCTCCTACAATGAGCAGTTCTTC; CDR3 protein: CASSAGGQSSYNEQFF
D gene: .; J gene: TRBJ2-3; V gene: TRBV30; clone size: .; CDR3 length: 15; CDR3 DNA: TGTGCCTGGAGTTCGGAGACAGGCCTGTCCGTTACGCAGTATTTT; CDR3 protein: CAWSSETGLSVTQYF
D gene: .; J gene: TRBJ1-4; V gene: TRBV11-3; clone size: medium-sized; CDR3 length: 14; CDR3 DNA: TGTGCCAGCAGCCGACACTCAACTAATGAAAAACTGTTTTTT; CDR3 protein: CASSRHSTNEKLFF
D gene: .; J gene: TRBJ2-7; V gene: TRBV11-3; clone size: many; CDR3 length: 15; CDR3 DNA: TGTGCCAGCAGCCAGGGGCGGGGGAGCTCCTACGAGCAGTACTTC; CDR3 protein: CASSQGRGSSYEQYF
D gene: .; J gene: TRBJ2-1; V gene: TRBV4-1; clone size: .; CDR3 length: 14; CDR3 DNA: TGCGCCAGCGGTCGAGCGGCGGACTACAATGAGCAGTTCTTC; CDR3 protein: CASGRAADYNEQFF
D gene: .; J gene: TRBJ2-1; V gene: TRBV9; clone size: medium-sized; CDR3 length: 15; CDR3 DNA: TGTGCCAGCAGCGTAGATCCGATCTCCTACAATGAGCAGTTCTTC; CDR3 protein: CASSVDPISYNEQFF
D gene: .; J gene: TRBJ1-6; V gene: TRBV30; clone size: few; CDR3 length: 14; CDR3 DNA: TGTGCCTGGAGTGTACAGGGTCGCAATTCACCCCTCCACTTT; CDR3 protein: CAWSVQGRNSPLHF
D gene: .; J gene: TRBJ1-5; V gene: TRBV25-1; clone size: .; CDR3 length: 12; CDR3 DNA: TGTGCCAGCGGGAATAGCAATCAGCCCCAGCATTTT; CDR3 protein: CASGNSNQPQHF
D gene: .; J gene: TRBJ2-5; V gene: TRBV28; clone size: few; CDR3 length: 13; CDR3 DNA: TGTGCCAGCAGTTTAAACGTCGGGGAGACCCAGTACTTC; CDR3 protein: CASSLNVGETQYF
D gene: .; J gene: TRBJ1-5; V gene: TRBV19; clone size: .; CDR3 length: 13; CDR3 DNA: TGTGCCAGTAGTTCGGCAGGGCTTCAGCCCCAGCATTTT; CDR3 protein: CASSSAGLQPQHF
D gene: .; J gene: TRBJ1-3; V gene: TRBV11-3; clone size: medium-sized; CDR3 length: 17; CDR3 DNA: TGTGCCAGCAGCTTGTCTCTCACGGCGAGCTCTGGAAACACCATATATTTT; CDR3 protein: CASSLSLTASSGNTIYF
D gene: TRBD1; J gene: TRBJ1-5; V gene: TRBV6-8; clone size: .; CDR3 length: 16; CDR3 DNA: TGTGCCATCAGTAGCCGGGACAGGGGTTCAGGTCAGCCCCAGCATTTT; CDR3 protein: CAISSRDRGSGQPQHF
D gene: TRBD1; J gene: TRBJ1-4; V gene: TRBV11-3; clone size: medium-sized; CDR3 length: 15; CDR3 DNA: TGTGCCAGCAGCCAGCAGGGGGCAACTAATGAAAAACTGTTTTTT; CDR3 protein: CASSQQGATNEKLFF
D gene: TRBD1; J gene: TRBJ2-7; V gene: TRBV11-3; clone size: medium-sized; CDR3 length: 15; CDR3 DNA: TGTGCCAGCAGCCTGGGGACAGGGGGAGGAGAGGAGCAGTACTTC; CDR3 protein: CASSLGTGGGEEQYF
D gene: TRBD1; J gene: TRBJ1-1; V gene: TRBV6-8; clone size: few; CDR3 length: 14; CDR3 DNA: TGTGCCAGCAGTTACTTACAGGGGGGGACTGAAGCTTTCTTT; CDR3 protein: CASSYLQGGTEAFF
D gene: .; J gene: TRBJ2-2; V gene: TRBV9; clone size: .; CDR3 length: 12; CDR3 DNA: TGTGCCAGCAGCGTAGGGGTCGGGGAGCTGTTTTTT; CDR3 protein: CASSVGVGELFF
D gene: .; J gene: TRBJ1-1; V gene: TRBV28; clone size: few; CDR3 length: 17; CDR3 DNA: TGTGCCAGCATATCGGGCAGGACGGATGCCTGGAACACTGAAGCTTTCTTT; CDR3 protein: CASISGRTDAWNTEAFF
D gene: TRBD1; J gene: TRBJ2-3; V gene: TRBV11-3; clone size: medium-sized; CDR3 length: 14; CDR3 DNA: TGTGCCAGCAGCTCTGGGACAGGCACAGATACGCAGTATTTT; CDR3 protein: CASSSGTGTDTQYF